The 15 T cell receptor beta chains reported below all come from one sample, sequenced in a study of T cells in women clearing cervical HPV infection. Method: immunoSEQ multiplex PCR; TCRdb's copy keeps in-frame clones and lacks some. This specimen shows approximately 37,000 clones; the ten leading clones hold approximately 6.3%. The sequencing sample was made of blood buffy coat. These TCRs come from a woman between 18 and 70 years old with a cervical HPV16 infection that either progressed to CIN3+ or cleared (not recorded which).

Of note for this clone: The junction and the germline gene differ at one end; a read error may be behind it. The read comes to an end 3 residues before the CDR3 does, leaving the germline J gene to fill in the end. Other DNA sequences of this sample code for an identical CDR3. The chain combines TRBV5-1 with TRBJ1-3, with TRBD1 matching over 8 bases. This CDR3 spans 14 amino acids. CDR1 and CDR2 (germline): SGHRS, YFSETQ. CDR3 region: CASGQGDPGNTIYF. CDR3 DNA (partial): TGCGCCAGCGGACAGGGAGATCCAGGAAACACA.

Turning to this clone: The CDR3 is cut off 3 residues early in the read; its end comes from the germline J gene. The genes are TRBV15 and TRBJ2-2; 11 nucleotides line up with TRBD2. The CDR3 loop spans 16 amino acids. The germline CDR1 and CDR2 sequences are LNHNV and YYDKDF (reference sequence). The V and J ends lost 3 bases and 6 bases, in that order; junction bases with no gene match: 6. CDR3 DNA (partial): TGTGCCACCAGCAGTAGCGGGAGGGCTATATCCGGGGAG. Its translation: CATSSSGRAISGE. The entire CDR3 protein reads CATSSSGRAISGELFF.

Points on this clone: The read ends 3 residues shy of where the CDR3 ends; the end is completed using the germline J gene. J is TRBJ2-3 and V is TRBV13; 7 nucleotides align to TRBD2. CDR1 is PRHDT, CDR2 FYEKMQ, per germline (reference sequence). The CDR3 is 14 amino acids. CDR3 in amino acids: CASSRGGVFGTQYF. Incomplete CDR3 DNA: TGTGCCAGCTCCCGTGGGGGGGTATTTGGGACG.

Notes on this clone: Read sequence stops 3 residues before the CDR3 end, and the germline J gene provides the missing end. This chain connects TRBV20-1 to TRBJ2-7; 9 bases are a match to TRBD2. The junction had 5 bases not matched to a gene; V was cut back by 2 bases and J by 3 bases. CDR1 and CDR2 (germline): DFQATT, SNEGSKA (reference sequence). The CDR3 sequence is 14 residues long. Partial CDR3 DNA: TGCAGTGCTAGACTAGCGGGGCCACTCTACGAG. Translating gives CSARLAGPLYE. The whole CDR3 is CSARLAGPLYEQYF.

The CDR3: CASSQTSGRSEQYF. The sequenced part of the CDR3 DNA is TGCGCCAGCAGCCAAACTAGCGGGAGAAGCGAG. The rearrangement joins TRBV10-2 to TRBJ2-7; 11 bases match TRBD2. The read is 3 residues too short to cover the CDR3 end, so that end is filled in from the germline J gene. Trimming took 6 bases from V and 6 from J; bases not matched to a gene: 7. This CDR3 is 14 amino acids long. Germline V CDR1 and CDR2: WSHSY, SAAADI.

Concerning this clone: The CDR3 end lies 3 residues beyond the end of the read and is filled in from the germline J gene. The chain links TRBV7-3 to TRBJ1-1; D might be TRBD1 (6 bases). The CDR3 loop spans 14 amino acids. The V gene's germline CDR1 is SGHTA and CDR2 FQGTGA. Between the trimmed V and J ends, which lost 5 bases and 1 base, there was a span of 11 bases. The sequenced part of the CDR3 DNA is TGTGCCAGCAGCCCAGGGGCCCGGAACACTGAA. As protein: CASSPGARNTE. The whole CDR3 sequence reads CASSPGARNTEAFF.

A word on this clone: The CDR3 end falls 3 residues outside the read, so it is completed with the germline J gene. The V gene is TRBV15, the J gene TRBJ2-3, with TRBD2 matching 11 bases. CDR3 length: 13 residues. Germline values: CDR1 LNHNV, CDR2 YYDKDF (reference sequence). CDR3 in amino acids: CATSTSGSPTQYF. The sequenced part of the CDR3 DNA is TGTGCCACCAGTACTAGCGGGAGTCCAACG.

With regard to this clone: Coverage ceases 3 residues before the CDR3 finishes, and the germline J gene fills in the end. The chain recombines TRBV6-1 with TRBJ2-7; 7 nucleotides align to TRBD1. Germline V gene lookup returns CDR1 MNHNS and CDR2 SASEGT. This CDR3 has 14 residues. V trimming: 1 base; J trimming: 2 bases; junction bases outside the gene matches: 2. The DNA read from the CDR3 is TGTGCCAGCAGTGAAGGACAGGGAACCTACGAG. This sequence encodes CASSEGQGTYE. The CDR3 in its entirety is CASSEGQGTYEQYF.

With regard to this clone: The CDR3 end falls 3 residues outside the read, so it is completed with the germline J gene. The same CDR3 arises from other DNA sequences in this sample as well. The V and J genes are TRBV30 and TRBJ1-3; D may be TRBD1 (5 bases). CDR1 GTSNPN and CDR2 SVGIG come from the germline V gene (reference sequence). This CDR3 region has 14 residues. V lost 0 bases and J lost 2, with 8 bases in between. The CDR3 spells CAWSVKGTGNTIYF. The CDR3 bases that were read are TGTGCCTGGAGTGTAAAGGGGACTGGAAACACC.

Of note for this clone: The CDR3 is cut off 3 residues early in the read; its end comes from the germline J gene. This chain uses TRBV30 with TRBJ2-4; tentative D call: TRBD1 (5 bases). CDR3 length: 14 amino acids. CDR1 is GTSNPN, CDR2 SVGIG, per germline (reference sequence). The CDR3 sequence is CAWSALQVNYGQYF. The part of the CDR3 DNA that was read is TGTGCCTGGAGTGCCCTACAGGTTAACTATGGT.

To note about this clone: The read comes to an end 3 residues before the CDR3 does, leaving the germline J gene to fill in the end. The chain combines TRBV7-9 with TRBJ2-7, with 11 bases identical to TRBD2. The germline CDR1 and CDR2 sequences are SEHNR and FQNEAQ (reference sequence). The CDR3 is 14 residues long. V lost 8 bases, J lost 0 bases, and 3 bases stayed unmatched. CDR3 in amino acids: CASLSGRASYEQYF. The sequenced part of the CDR3 DNA is TGTGCCAGCCTTAGCGGGAGGGCCTCCTACGAG. Looking up the rest from reference TRBV7-9 and TRBJ2-7 gives the full variable domain: DTGVSQNPRHKITKRGQNVTFRCDPISEHNRLYWYRQTLGQGPEFLTYFQNEAQLEKSRLLSDRFSAERPKGSFSTLEIQRTEQGDSAMYLCASLSGRASYEQYFGPGTRLTVT.

On this clone: The read terminates 3 residues before the CDR3 end, so the remaining end is supplied by the germline J gene. The chain recombines TRBV6-1 with TRBJ2-2; TRBD1 matches at 12 bases. Germline assignment: CDR1 MNHNS and CDR2 SASEGT. V was clipped by 4 bases and J by 7 bases; unmatched bases: 7. This CDR3 spans 16 amino acids. The DNA read from the CDR3 is TGTGCCAGCAGTGGTGGGACAGGGGGCGGAGGCGGGGAG. This translates into CASSGGTGGGGGE. The CDR3 in its entirety is CASSGGTGGGGGELFF.

In the case of this clone: The sequenced fragment ends 3 residues before the CDR3 boundary, so the rest is inferred from the germline J gene. The chain carries TRBV19 and TRBJ2-1; 8 positions match TRBD2. The CDR3 runs to 16 residues. The germline CDR1 and CDR2 sequences are LNHDA and SQIVND (reference sequence). Trimming at V came to 1 base and at J to 0 bases, leaving 2 bases not matched to a gene. CDR3 region: CASSIALAGSYNEQFF. CDR3 bases read: TGTGCCAGTAGTATAGCCCTAGCGGGCTCCTACAATGAG.

Of note for this clone: Read coverage stops 3 residues before the CDR3 terminus; the germline J gene supplies the remainder. The V call is TRBV4-2, the J call TRBJ2-7, with 8 bases aligning to TRBD2. Germline V gives CDR1 LGHNA, CDR2 YNFKEQ. V lost 1 base, J lost 5 bases, and 1 base stayed unmatched. The CDR3 length is 13 residues. The CDR3 here is CASSQGTSNEQYF. The CDR3 bases that were read are TGTGCCAGCAGCCAAGGGACTAGCAACGAG.

Of note for this clone: Read sequence stops 3 residues before the CDR3 end, and the germline J gene provides the missing end. The genes are TRBV19 and TRBJ2-2; possibly TRBD1 for D (6 bases). This CDR3 is 14 amino acids long. The V gene lost 5 bases and the J gene lost 4 bases, with 11 bases spanning the gap. Per the germline V gene, CDR1 is LNHDA and CDR2 is SQIVND (reference sequence). CDR3 DNA (partial): TGTGCCAGTAGTGATGGGGGCCGCACCGGGGAG. Residues: CASSDGGRTGE. The entire CDR3 is CASSDGGRTGELFF.